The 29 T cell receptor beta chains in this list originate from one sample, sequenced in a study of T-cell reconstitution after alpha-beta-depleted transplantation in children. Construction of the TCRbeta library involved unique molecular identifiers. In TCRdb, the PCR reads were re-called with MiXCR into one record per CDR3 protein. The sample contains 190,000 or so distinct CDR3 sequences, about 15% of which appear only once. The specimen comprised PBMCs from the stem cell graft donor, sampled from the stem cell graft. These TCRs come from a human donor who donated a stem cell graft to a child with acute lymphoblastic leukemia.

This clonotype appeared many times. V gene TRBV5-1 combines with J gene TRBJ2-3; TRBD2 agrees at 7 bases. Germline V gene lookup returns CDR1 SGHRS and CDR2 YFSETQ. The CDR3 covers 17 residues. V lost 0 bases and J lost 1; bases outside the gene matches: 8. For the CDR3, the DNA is TGCGCCAGCAGCTTGGATCAAGGAGGACTAGGCACAGATACGCAGTATTTT. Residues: CASSLDQGGLGTDTQYF.

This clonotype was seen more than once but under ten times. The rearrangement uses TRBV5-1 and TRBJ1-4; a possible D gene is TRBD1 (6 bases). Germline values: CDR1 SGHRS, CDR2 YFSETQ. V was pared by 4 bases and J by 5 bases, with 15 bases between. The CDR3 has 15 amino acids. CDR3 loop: CASSPSTGGNEKLFF. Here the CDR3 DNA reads TGCGCCAGCAGCCCTTCGACAGGAGGGAATGAAAAACTGTTTTTT.

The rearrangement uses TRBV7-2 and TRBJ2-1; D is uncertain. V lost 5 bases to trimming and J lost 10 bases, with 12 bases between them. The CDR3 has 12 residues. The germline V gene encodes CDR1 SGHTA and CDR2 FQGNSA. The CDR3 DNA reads TGTGCCAGCAGCACCCCCGTTGGCGAGCAGTTCTTC. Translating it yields CASSTPVGEQFF.

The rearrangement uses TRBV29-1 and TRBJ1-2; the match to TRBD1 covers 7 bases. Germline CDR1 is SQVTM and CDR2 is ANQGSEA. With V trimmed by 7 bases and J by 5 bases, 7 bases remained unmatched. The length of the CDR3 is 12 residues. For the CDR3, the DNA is TGCAGCGAAGGAGACAGGGAGTATGGCTACACCTTC. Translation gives CSEGDREYGYTF.

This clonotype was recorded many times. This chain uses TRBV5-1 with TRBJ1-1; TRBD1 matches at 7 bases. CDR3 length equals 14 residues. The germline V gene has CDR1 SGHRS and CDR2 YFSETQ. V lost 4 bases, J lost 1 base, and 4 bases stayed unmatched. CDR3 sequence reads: CASSPTGANTEAFF. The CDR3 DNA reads TGCGCCAGCAGCCCTACAGGGGCGAACACTGAAGCTTTCTTT.

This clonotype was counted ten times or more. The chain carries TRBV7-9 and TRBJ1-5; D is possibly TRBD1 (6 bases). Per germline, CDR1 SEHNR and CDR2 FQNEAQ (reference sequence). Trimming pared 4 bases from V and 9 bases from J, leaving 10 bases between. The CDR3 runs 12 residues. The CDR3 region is CASSSRGTPQHF. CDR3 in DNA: TGTGCCAGCAGCTCCAGGGGTACGCCCCAGCATTTT.

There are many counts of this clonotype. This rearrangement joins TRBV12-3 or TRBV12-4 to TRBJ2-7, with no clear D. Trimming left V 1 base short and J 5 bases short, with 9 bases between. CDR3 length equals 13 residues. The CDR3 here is CASSLGPRNEQYF. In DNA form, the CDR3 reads TGTGCCAGCAGTTTAGGCCCGAGGAACGAGCAGTACTTC.

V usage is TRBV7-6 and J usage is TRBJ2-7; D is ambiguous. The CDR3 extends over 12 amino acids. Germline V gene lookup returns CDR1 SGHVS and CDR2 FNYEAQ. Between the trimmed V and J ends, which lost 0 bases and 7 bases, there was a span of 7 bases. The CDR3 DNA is TGTGCCAGCAGCTTAGCACGCGAGGAGCAGTACTTC. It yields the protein CASSLAREEQYF.

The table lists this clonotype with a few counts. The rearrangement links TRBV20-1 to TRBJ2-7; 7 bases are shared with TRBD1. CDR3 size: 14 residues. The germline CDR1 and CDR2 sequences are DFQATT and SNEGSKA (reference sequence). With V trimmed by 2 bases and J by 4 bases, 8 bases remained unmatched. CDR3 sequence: CSARPQGDFYEQYF. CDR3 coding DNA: TGCAGTGCTAGACCTCAGGGGGATTTTTACGAGCAGTACTTC.

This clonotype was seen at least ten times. CDR3 residues: CASSLAGDGKNIQYF. CDR3 bases: TGTGCCAGCAGTCTAGCGGGAGATGGCAAAAACATTCAGTACTTC. The chain recombines TRBV6-1 with TRBJ2-4, with 10 bases that match TRBD2. Germline CDR1 reads MNHNS; CDR2 reads SASEGT. V lost 5 bases and J lost 3; bases outside the gene matches: 4. This CDR3 comprises 15 residues.

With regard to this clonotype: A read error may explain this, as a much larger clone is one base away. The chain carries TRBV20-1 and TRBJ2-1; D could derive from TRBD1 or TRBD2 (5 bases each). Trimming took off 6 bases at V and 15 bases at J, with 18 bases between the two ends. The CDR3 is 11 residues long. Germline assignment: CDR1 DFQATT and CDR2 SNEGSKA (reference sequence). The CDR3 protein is CSAKGPGRSFF. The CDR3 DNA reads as TGCAGTGCCAAAGGTCCGGGACGGTCGTTCTTC.

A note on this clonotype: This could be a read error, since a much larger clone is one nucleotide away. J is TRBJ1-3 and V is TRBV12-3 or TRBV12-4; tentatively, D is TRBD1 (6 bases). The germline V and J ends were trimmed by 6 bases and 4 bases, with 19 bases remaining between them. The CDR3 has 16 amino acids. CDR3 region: CASSWGPSRAGNTIYF. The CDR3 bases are TGTGCCAGCAGCTGGGGGCCCAGCAGGGCGGGAAACACCATATATTTT.

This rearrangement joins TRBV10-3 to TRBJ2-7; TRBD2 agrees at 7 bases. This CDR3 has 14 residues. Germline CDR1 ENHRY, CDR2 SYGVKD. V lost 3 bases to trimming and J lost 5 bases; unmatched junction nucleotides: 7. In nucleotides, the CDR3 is TGTGCCATCAGTGAAGGGACTATAGTCCACGAGCAGTACTTC. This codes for CAISEGTIVHEQYF.

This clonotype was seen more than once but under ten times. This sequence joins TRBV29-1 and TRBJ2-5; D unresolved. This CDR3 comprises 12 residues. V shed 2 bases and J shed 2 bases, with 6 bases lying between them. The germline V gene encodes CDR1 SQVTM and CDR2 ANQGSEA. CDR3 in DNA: TGCAGCGTTGAATGGCGGCAAGAGACCCAGTACTTC. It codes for CSVEWRQETQYF.

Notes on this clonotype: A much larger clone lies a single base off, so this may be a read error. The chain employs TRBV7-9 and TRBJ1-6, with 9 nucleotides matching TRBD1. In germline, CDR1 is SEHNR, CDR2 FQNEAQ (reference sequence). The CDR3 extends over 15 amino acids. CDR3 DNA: TGTGCCAGCAGCTTAGAGGGACAGGGAGGATCAACCCTCCAATTT. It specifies CASSLEGQGGSTLQF.

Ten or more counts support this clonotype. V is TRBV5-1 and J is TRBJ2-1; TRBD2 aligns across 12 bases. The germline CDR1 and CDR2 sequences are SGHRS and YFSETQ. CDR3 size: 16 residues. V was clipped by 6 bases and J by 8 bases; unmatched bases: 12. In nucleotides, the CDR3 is TGCGCCAGCAACAAAGCCCCTAGCGGGAGGGCAGATGAGCAGTTCTTC. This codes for CASNKAPSGRADEQFF. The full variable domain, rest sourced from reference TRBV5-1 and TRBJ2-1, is KAGVTQTPRYLIKTRGQQVTLSCSPISGHRSVSWYQQTPGQGLQFLFEYFSETQRNKGNFPGRFSGRQFSNSRSEMNVSTLELGDSALYLCASNKAPSGRADEQFFGPGTRLTVL.

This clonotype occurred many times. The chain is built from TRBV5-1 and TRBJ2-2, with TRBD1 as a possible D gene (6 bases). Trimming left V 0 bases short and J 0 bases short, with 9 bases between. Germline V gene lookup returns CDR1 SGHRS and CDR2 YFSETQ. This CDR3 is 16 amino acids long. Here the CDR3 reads CASSLEGQPNTGELFF. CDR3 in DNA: TGCGCCAGCAGCTTGGAGGGACAACCGAACACCGGGGAGCTGTTTTTT.

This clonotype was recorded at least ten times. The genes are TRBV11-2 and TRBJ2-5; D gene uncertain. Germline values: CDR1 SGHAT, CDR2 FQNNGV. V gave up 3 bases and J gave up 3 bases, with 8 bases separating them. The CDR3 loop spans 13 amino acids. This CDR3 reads CASSFTRKETQYF. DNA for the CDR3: TGTGCCAGCAGCTTCACCAGAAAAGAGACCCAGTACTTC. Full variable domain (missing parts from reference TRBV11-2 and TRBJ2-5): EAGVAQSPRYKIIEKRQSVAFWCNPISGHATLYWYQQILGQGPKLLIQFQNNGVVDDSQLPKDRFSAERLKGVDSTLKIQPAKLEDSAVYLCASSFTRKETQYFGPGTRLLVL.

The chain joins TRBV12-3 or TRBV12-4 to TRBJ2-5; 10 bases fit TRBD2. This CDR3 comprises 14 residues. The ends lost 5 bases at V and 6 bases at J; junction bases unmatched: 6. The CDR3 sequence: CASSLSSGRQTQYF. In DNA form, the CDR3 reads TGTGCCAGCAGTCTCTCTAGCGGGAGACAGACCCAGTACTTC.

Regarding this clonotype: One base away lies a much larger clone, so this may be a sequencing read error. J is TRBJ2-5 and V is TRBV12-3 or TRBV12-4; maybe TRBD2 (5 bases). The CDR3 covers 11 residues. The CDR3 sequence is CASRERETQCF. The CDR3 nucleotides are TGTGCCAGCAGAGAAAGGGAGACCCAGTGCTTC.

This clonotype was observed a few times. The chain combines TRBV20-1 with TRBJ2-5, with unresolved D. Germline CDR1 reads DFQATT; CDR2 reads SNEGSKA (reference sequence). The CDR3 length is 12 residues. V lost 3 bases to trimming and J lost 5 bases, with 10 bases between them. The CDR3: CSASFIRETQYF. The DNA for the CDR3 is TGCAGTGCTAGTTTCATTAGGGAGACCCAGTACTTC.

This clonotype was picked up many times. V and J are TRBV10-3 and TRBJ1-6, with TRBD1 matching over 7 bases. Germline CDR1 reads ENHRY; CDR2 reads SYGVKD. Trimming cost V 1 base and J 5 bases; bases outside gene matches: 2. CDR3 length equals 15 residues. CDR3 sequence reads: CAISEFGQDNSPLHF. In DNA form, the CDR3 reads TGTGCCATCAGTGAGTTCGGACAGGATAATTCACCCCTCCACTTT.

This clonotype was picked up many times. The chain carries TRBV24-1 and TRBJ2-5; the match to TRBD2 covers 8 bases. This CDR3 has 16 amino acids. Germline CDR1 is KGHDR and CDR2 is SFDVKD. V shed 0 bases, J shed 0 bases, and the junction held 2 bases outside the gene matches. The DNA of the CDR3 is TGTGCCACCAGTGATTTGACTAGCGGCTACCAAGAGACCCAGTACTTC. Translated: CATSDLTSGYQETQYF.

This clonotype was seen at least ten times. CDR3 sequence reads: CASSLARGDTDTQYF. The CDR3 DNA reads as TGCGCCAGCAGCTTGGCGAGGGGGGACACAGATACGCAGTATTTT. The chain recombines TRBV5-1 with TRBJ2-3, with D perhaps matching TRBD1 or TRBD2 (6 bases each). With 0 bases removed from V and 2 bases from J, the gap between germline ends came to 10 bases. The CDR3 length is 15 residues. In germline, CDR1 is SGHRS, CDR2 YFSETQ.

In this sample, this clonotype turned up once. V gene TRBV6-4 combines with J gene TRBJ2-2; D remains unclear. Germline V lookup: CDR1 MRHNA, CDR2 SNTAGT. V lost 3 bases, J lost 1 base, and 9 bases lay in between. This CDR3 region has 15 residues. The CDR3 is CASSERSGNTGELFF. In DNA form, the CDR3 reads TGTGCCAGCAGTGAACGGTCAGGGAACACCGGGGAGCTGTTTTTT.

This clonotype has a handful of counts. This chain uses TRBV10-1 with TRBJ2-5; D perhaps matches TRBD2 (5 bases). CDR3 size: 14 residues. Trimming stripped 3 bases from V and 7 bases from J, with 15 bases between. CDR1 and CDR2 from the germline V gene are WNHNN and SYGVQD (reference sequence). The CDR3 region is CASSDPGVGGTQYF. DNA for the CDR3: TGCGCCAGCAGTGATCCCGGGGTCGGTGGGACCCAGTACTTC.

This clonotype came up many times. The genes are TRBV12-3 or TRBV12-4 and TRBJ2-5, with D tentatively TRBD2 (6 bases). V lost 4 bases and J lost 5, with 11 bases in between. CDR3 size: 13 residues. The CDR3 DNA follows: TGTGCCAGCAGTTCGAACCGGGGGGAGACCCAGTACTTC. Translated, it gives CASSSNRGETQYF.

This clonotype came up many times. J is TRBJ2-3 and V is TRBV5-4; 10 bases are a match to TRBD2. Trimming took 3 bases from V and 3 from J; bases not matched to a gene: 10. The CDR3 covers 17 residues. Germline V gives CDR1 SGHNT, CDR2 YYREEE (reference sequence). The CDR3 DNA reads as TGTGCCAGCAGCTCCGGGTTTGAGCGGGAGGGTACAGATACGCAGTATTTT. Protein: CASSSGFEREGTDTQYF. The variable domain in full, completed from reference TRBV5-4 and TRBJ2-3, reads ETGVTQSPTHLIKTRGQQVTLRCSSQSGHNTVSWYQQALGQGPQFIFQYYREEENGRGNFPPRFSGLQFPNYSSELNVNALELDDSALYLCASSSGFEREGTDTQYFGPGTRLTVL.

The DNA of the CDR3 is TGCGCCAGCAGCTTGGTTCCGGCCCGTGAAGAGACCCAGTACTTC. Translated: CASSLVPAREETQYF. The V gene is TRBV5-1, the J gene TRBJ2-5; no firm D call. The CDR3 runs 15 residues. Looked up from germline, CDR1 is SGHRS and CDR2 is YFSETQ. The V end lost 0 bases, the J end lost 3 bases, and 12 bases lay between the germline ends.